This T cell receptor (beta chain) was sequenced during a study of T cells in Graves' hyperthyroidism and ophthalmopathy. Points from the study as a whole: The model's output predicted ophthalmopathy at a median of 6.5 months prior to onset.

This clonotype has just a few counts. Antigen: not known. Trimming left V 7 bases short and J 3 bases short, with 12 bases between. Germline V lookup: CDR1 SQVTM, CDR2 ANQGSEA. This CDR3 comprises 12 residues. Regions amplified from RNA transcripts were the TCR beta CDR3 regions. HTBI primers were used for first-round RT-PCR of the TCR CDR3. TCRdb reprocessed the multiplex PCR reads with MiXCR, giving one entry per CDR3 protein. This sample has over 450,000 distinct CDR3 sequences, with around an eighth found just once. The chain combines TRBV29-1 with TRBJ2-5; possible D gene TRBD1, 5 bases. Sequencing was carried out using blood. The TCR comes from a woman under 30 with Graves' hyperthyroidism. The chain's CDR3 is CSALDRKETQYF. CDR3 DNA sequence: TGCAGCGCTCTCGACAGAAAAGAGACCCAGTACTTC. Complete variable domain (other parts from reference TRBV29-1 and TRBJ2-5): SAVISQKPSRDICQRGTSLTIQCQVDSQVTMMFWYRQQPGQSLTLIATANQGSEATYESGFVIDKFPISRPNLTFSTLTVSNMSPEDSSIYLCSALDRKETQYFGPGTRLLVL.